Below, 13 T cell receptor beta chains from the same sample are listed, as sequenced in a study of CD8+ T cells in alopecia areata. RNA was isolated and reverse transcribed to cDNA, the sequencing template. Profiling relied on immunoSEQ multiplex PCR, and the TCRdb table lists in-frame clones only, not all of them. The table records some 88,000 clones, 44% of them present only once. Treatment specified: oral pan-JAK inhibitor, 5-10 mg twice daily. The input for sequencing was CD8+ T cells sorted from blood, taken at week 24, from a patient treated with tofacitinib. The receptors were gathered from a human donor with alopecia areata.

Notes on this clone: Only one base separates this from a far larger clonotype, so it likely reflects a read error. CDR3 DNA: TGTGCCAGCAGCCAAGGGCTAGCGGACTACAATGAGCAGTTCTTC. It specifies CASSQGLADYNEQFF. The rearrangement joins TRBV4-2 to TRBJ2-1; the match to TRBD2 covers 7 bases. The trim removed 1 base at V and 3 bases at J, leaving 3 bases unmatched. Looked up from germline, CDR1 is LGHNA and CDR2 is YNFKEQ. The CDR3 has 15 amino acids.

Sample share makes this clone medium-sized. This chain uses TRBV7-9 with TRBJ2-7; 12 bases fit TRBD2. The junction had 11 bases not matched to a gene; V was cut back by 5 bases and J by 6 bases. The CDR3 is 16 residues long. CDR1 SEHNR and CDR2 FQNEAQ come from the germline V gene (reference sequence). In DNA, the CDR3 is TGTGCCAGCAGCCCCACTAGCGGGGGGCTTGCGGGCGAGCAGTACTTC. This gives the protein CASSPTSGGLAGEQYF. The full variable domain, in which reference TRBV7-9 and TRBJ2-7 provide the parts outside the CDR3, is DTGVSQNPRHKITKRGQNVTFRCDPISEHNRLYWYRQTLGQGPEFLTYFQNEAQLEKSRLLSDRFSAERPKGSFSTLEIQRTEQGDSAMYLCASSPTSGGLAGEQYFGPGTRLTVT.

The rearrangement uses TRBV5-1 and TRBJ2-4; TRBD2 matches at 7 bases. CDR3 length: 16 amino acids. Germline V gene data show CDR1 as SGHRS and CDR2 as YFSETQ. V was clipped by 1 base and J by 5 bases; unmatched bases: 9. The CDR3 loop is CASSLSPPSGQNIQYF. In nucleotides, the CDR3 is TGCGCCAGCAGCTTGTCCCCGCCTAGCGGACAAAACATTCAGTACTTC.

This rearrangement joins TRBV9 to TRBJ2-2; 8 nucleotides line up with TRBD2. The length of the CDR3 is 16 residues. Germline assignment: CDR1 SGDLS and CDR2 YYNGEE. The trim removed 4 bases at V and 1 base at J, leaving 6 bases unmatched. The CDR3 protein is CASSPKAGVNTGELFF. The CDR3 nucleotides read TGTGCCAGCAGCCCAAAAGCGGGAGTGAACACCGGGGAGCTGTTTTTT.

The V and J genes are TRBV6-5 and TRBJ2-7, with D perhaps assigned TRBD1 or TRBD2 (5 bases each). Germline V lookup: CDR1 MNHEY, CDR2 SVGAGI. The V and J ends lost 0 bases and 2 bases respectively, with 11 bases between them. There are 15 residues in the CDR3. In DNA form, the CDR3 reads TGTGCCAGCAGTTACTCTCGGGGCCATGCCTACGAGCAGTACTTC. It translates to CASSYSRGHAYEQYF.

The V gene is TRBV7-2, the J gene TRBJ2-5, with 10 bases aligning to TRBD1. Trimming removed 6 bases from V and 2 bases from J; junction bases left unmatched: 3. CDR1 and CDR2 from the germline V gene are SGHTA and FQGNSA. The CDR3 sequence is 14 residues long. In DNA, the CDR3 is TGTGCCAGCAGTTGGGACAGGGGACAAGAGACCCAGTACTTC. Its translation is CASSWDRGQETQYF. Drawing the rest from reference TRBV7-2 and TRBJ2-5, the complete variable domain is GAGVSQSPSNKVTEKGKDVELRCDPISGHTALYWYRQSLGQGLEFLIYFQGNSAPDKSGLPSDRFSAERTGGSVSTLTIQRTQQEDSAVYLCASSWDRGQETQYFGPGTRLLVL.

The chain employs TRBV5-5 and TRBJ2-1; D unresolved. Germline CDR1 is SGHKS and CDR2 is YYEKEE (reference sequence). With 4 bases removed from V and 6 bases from J, the gap between germline ends came to 23 bases. CDR3 length equals 17 residues. CDR3 sequence (DNA): TGTGCCAGCAGCCCGGGTGGTAGGGAAATTTTAGGCAATGAGCAGTTCTTC. This encodes CASSPGGREILGNEQFF.

This clone showed up just a few times. This chain joins TRBV7-2 and TRBJ2-7, with 7 bases identical to TRBD2. CDR1 and CDR2 from the germline V gene are SGHTA and FQGNSA. The CDR3 spans 15 residues. The junction had 8 bases not matched to a gene; V was cut back by 4 bases and J by 2 bases. The CDR3 bases are TGTGCCAGCAGCTCCTCCGGGACTAAAGCCTACGAGCAGTACTTC. Amino acid sequence: CASSSSGTKAYEQYF. Based on the CDR3 plus reference TRBV7-2 and TRBJ2-7, the full variable domain is GAGVSQSPSNKVTEKGKDVELRCDPISGHTALYWYRQSLGQGLEFLIYFQGNSAPDKSGLPSDRFSAERTGGSVSTLTIQRTQQEDSAVYLCASSSSGTKAYEQYFGPGTRLTVT.

This chain connects TRBV4-1 to TRBJ2-7; D possibly matches TRBD1 or TRBD2 (5 bases each). Germline V gene data show CDR1 as MGHRA and CDR2 as YSYEKL. V was pared by 3 bases and J by 2 bases, with 11 bases between. The CDR3 contains 14 residues. DNA of the CDR3: TGCGCCAGCAGCCAGACATCGGGGCCCTACGAGCAGTACTTC. It encodes CASSQTSGPYEQYF.

This chain joins TRBV5-6 and TRBJ2-7, with D uncertain. There are 12 residues in the CDR3. The germline V gene encodes CDR1 SGHDT and CDR2 YYEEEE. Trimming cost V 0 bases and J 6 bases, with 7 bases left between them. CDR3 residues: CASSLAGAEQYF. CDR3 DNA sequence: TGTGCCAGCAGCTTGGCCGGAGCCGAGCAGTACTTC.

This chain connects TRBV7-9 to TRBJ2-7; the D is unclear. V shed 1 base and J shed 6 bases, with 7 bases lying between them. CDR1 and CDR2 (germline): SEHNR, FQNEAQ (reference sequence). This CDR3 is 12 amino acids long. CDR3 residues: CASSLDKTEQYF. The CDR3, as DNA: TGTGCCAGCAGCTTAGACAAGACCGAGCAGTACTTC.

The genes are TRBV19 and TRBJ2-1; D is unresolved. The CDR3 has 13 residues. CDR1 is LNHDA, CDR2 SQIVND, per germline (reference sequence). Deletions cut 5 bases from V and 4 bases from J, with 9 bases between. In DNA, the CDR3 is TGTGCCAGTAGTGTTTATGGGTACAATGAGCAGTTCTTC. Its translation: CASSVYGYNEQFF.

The J gene is TRBJ2-3, the V gene TRBV7-8; D is ambiguous. V was shortened by 5 bases and J by 2 bases, with 17 bases between the two germline ends. Germline V CDR1 and CDR2: SGHVS, FQNEAQ. CDR3 length: 16 amino acids. The CDR3 DNA is TGTGCCAGCAGCGAACCGAGTAGTTCCCTCACAGATACGCAGTATTTT. Translated, it gives CASSEPSSSLTDTQYF.